This T cell receptor beta chain emerged from a study of response to subunit inactivated influenza vaccine. Study findings and constraints: With each seasonal influenza vaccination, the authors suggested, few new T cells are recruited.

TCRdb itself ran the RT-PCR reads through MiXCR, one entry per CDR3 protein. The sample includes 550,000 to 650,000 distinct CDR3 sequences, around 11% of them seen just once. V was clipped by 2 bases and J by 6 bases, with 9 bases between them. Germline-derived CDR1 and CDR2 are PRHDT and FYEKMQ (reference sequence). The CDR3 is 13 residues long. This clonotype was found a few times. Its target is unknown. The TCR comes from a man aged 50-59 years who received an inactivated influenza vaccine. The material was PBMCs from blood, obtained on the day of vaccination. The chain carries TRBV13 and TRBJ2-3; TRBD1 is a possible D gene (5 bases). The CDR3 DNA sequence: TGTGCCAGCAGCTTATGGGGCTCCGATACGCAGTATTTT. Residues: CASSLWGSDTQYF.